This T cell receptor beta chain originates from a study of shared clonotypes between healthy human individuals. Assay runs were performed at deep level. The assay was immunoSEQ multiplex PCR, and TCRdb's table has in-frame clones only and misses some. The sample carries 650,000 to 750,000 clones, about three quarters recorded once. Germline assignment: CDR1 SGHVS and CDR2 FQNEAQ. Trimming removed 5 bases at V and 5 bases at J, with 22 bases between. CDR3 length: 17 residues. The receptor comes from a woman aged 30 to 39 in good health. This chain joins TRBV7-8 and TRBJ1-5; D gene uncertain. The specimen sequenced was memory CD4+ T cells sorted from blood. Noted subset: CD45RA-negative fraction. Here the CDR3 DNA reads TGTGCCAGCAGCACCCGCCCCCCCCGGGAGGCTGATCAGCCCCAGCATTTT. Protein product: CASSTRPPREADQPQHF.